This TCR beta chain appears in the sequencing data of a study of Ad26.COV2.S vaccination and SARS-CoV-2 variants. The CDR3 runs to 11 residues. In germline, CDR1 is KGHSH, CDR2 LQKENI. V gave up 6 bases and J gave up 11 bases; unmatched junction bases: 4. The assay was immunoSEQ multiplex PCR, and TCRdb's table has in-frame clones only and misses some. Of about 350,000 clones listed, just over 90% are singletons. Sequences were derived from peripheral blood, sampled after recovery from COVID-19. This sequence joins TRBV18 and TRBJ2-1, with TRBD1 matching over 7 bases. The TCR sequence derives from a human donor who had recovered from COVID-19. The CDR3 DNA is TGTGCCAGCTCCCCGGGACAGAAGCAGTTCTTC. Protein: CASSPGQKQFF.